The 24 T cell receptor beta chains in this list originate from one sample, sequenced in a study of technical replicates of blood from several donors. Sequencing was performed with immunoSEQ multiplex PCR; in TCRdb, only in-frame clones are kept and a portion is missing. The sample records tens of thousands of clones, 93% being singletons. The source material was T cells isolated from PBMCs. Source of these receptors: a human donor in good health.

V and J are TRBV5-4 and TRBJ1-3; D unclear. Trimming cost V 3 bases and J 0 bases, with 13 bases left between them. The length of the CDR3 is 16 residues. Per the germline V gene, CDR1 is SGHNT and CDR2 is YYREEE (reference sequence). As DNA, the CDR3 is TGTGCCAGCAGCTATGCCGGGGTTCTCTCTGGAAACACCATATATTTT. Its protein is CASSYAGVLSGNTIYF.

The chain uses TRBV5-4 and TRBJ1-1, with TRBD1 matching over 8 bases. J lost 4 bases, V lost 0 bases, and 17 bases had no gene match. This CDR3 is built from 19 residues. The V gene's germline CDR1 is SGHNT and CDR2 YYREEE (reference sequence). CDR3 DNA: TGTGCCAGCAGCTTGGCCCCCAGAAGGGGCAGGGGGCGAGTCACTGAAGCTTTCTTT. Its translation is CASSLAPRRGRGRVTEAFF.

As DNA, the CDR3 is TGTGCCAGCAGTTTGGGGGCCGAAAAACTGTTTTTT. This encodes CASSLGAEKLFF. The chain uses TRBV27 and TRBJ1-4; D possibly corresponds to TRBD1 (6 bases). V was clipped by 3 bases and J by 8 bases, with 7 bases between them. The CDR3 extends over 12 amino acids. Germline assignment: CDR1 MNHEY and CDR2 SMNVEV (reference sequence).

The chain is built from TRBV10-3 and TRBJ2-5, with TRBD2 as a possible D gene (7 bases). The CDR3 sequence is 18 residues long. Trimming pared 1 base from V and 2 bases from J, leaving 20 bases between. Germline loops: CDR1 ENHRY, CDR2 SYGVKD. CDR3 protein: CAISEFPSDGGLQETQYF. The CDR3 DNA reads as TGTGCCATCAGTGAGTTCCCCTCTGACGGGGGGCTACAAGAGACCCAGTACTTC.

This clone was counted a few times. The DNA for the CDR3 is TGCAGTGCTAGCAGGAACACTGAAGCTTTCTTT. Its protein is CSASRNTEAFF. This chain connects TRBV20-1 to TRBJ1-1, with unresolved D. CDR1 is DFQATT, CDR2 SNEGSKA, per germline (reference sequence). Trimming pared 3 bases from V and 1 base from J, leaving 3 bases between. This CDR3 comprises 11 residues.

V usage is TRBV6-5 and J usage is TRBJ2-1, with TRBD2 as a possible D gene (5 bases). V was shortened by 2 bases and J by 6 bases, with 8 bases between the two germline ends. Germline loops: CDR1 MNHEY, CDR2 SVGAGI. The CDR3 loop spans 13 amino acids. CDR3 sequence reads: CASSYSGANEQFF. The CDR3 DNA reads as TGTGCCAGCAGTTACAGCGGAGCCAATGAGCAGTTCTTC.

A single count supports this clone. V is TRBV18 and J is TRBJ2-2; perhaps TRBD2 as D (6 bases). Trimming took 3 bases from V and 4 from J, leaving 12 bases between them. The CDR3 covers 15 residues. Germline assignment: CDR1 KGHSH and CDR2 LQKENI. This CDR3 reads CASSPWGETTGELFF. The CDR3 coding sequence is TGTGCCAGCTCACCCTGGGGGGAGACCACCGGGGAGCTGTTTTTT.

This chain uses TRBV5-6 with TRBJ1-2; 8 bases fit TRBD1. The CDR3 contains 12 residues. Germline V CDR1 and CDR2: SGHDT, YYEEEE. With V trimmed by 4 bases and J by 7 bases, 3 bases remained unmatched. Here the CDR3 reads CASSGQGLGYTF. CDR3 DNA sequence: TGTGCCAGCAGCGGACAGGGACTTGGCTACACCTTC.

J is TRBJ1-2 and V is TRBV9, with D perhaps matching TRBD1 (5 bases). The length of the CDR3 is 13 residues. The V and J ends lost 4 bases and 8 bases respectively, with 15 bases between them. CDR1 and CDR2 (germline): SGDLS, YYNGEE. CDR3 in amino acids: CASSPPRGHGYTF. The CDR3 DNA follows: TGTGCCAGCAGCCCTCCAAGGGGTCACGGCTACACCTTC. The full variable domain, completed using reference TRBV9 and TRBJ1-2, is DSGVTQTPKHLITATGQRVTLRCSPRSGDLSVYWYQQSLDQGLQFLIQYYNGEERAKGNILERFSAQQFPDLHSELNLSSLELGDSALYFCASSPPRGHGYTFGSGTRLTVV.

CDR3 sequence reads: CASSPNKKYF. CDR3 DNA: TGTGCCAGCAGCCCGAACAAGAAGTACTTC. The chain is built from TRBV7-9 and TRBJ2-4, with D unresolved. CDR3 length: 10 amino acids. Deletions cut 5 bases from V and 14 bases from J, with 10 bases between. CDR1 and CDR2 from the germline V gene are SEHNR and FQNEAQ (reference sequence). Full variable domain (outside the CDR3, taken from reference TRBV7-9 and TRBJ2-4): DTGVSQNPRHKITKRGQNVTFRCDPISEHNRLYWYRQTLGQGPEFLTYFQNEAQLEKSRLLSDRFSAERPKGSFSTLEIQRTEQGDSAMYLCASSPNKKYFGAGTRLSVL.

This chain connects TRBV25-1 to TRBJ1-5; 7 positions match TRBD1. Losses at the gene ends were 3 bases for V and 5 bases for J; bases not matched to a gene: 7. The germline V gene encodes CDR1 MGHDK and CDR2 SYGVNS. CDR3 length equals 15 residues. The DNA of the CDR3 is TGTGCCAGCAGTGACGGTCAGGGGGACCATCAGCCCCAGCATTTT. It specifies CASSDGQGDHQPQHF.

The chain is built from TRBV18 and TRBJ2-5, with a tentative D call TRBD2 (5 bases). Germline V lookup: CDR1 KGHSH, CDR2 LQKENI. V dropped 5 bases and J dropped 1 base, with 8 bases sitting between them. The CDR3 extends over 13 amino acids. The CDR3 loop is CASSNGVQETQYF. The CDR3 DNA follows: TGTGCCAGCTCAAACGGGGTCCAAGAGACCCAGTACTTC.

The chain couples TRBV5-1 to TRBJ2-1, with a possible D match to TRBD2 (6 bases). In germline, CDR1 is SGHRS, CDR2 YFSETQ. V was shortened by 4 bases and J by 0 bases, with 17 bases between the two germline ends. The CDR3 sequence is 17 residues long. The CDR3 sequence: CASSPRAGSSSYNEQFF. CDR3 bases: TGCGCCAGCAGCCCCCGAGCGGGCTCGAGCTCCTACAATGAGCAGTTCTTC. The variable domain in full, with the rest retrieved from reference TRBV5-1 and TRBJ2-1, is KAGVTQTPRYLIKTRGQQVTLSCSPISGHRSVSWYQQTPGQGLQFLFEYFSETQRNKGNFPGRFSGRQFSNSRSEMNVSTLELGDSALYLCASSPRAGSSSYNEQFFGPGTRLTVL.

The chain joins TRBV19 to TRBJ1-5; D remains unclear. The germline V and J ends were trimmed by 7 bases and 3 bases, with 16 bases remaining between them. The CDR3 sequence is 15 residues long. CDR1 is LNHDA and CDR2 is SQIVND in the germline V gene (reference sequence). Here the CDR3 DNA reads TGTGCCAGTAAACCACGAGGAGGAGTCAATCAGCCCCAGCATTTT. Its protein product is CASKPRGGVNQPQHF.

This chain's CDR3 is CASSYSAGAYSYEQYF. The CDR3 DNA sequence: TGTGCCAGCAGTTACTCAGCGGGAGCATATTCCTACGAGCAGTACTTC. V is TRBV6-5 and J is TRBJ2-7, with TRBD2 matching over 8 bases. Germline V gives CDR1 MNHEY, CDR2 SVGAGI. This CDR3 has 16 amino acids. V lost 0 bases, J lost 1 base, and 5 bases stayed unmatched.

The CDR3 DNA follows: TGTGCCAGCAGTTTATTAGCGGTGAGCACAGATACGCAGTATTTT. It is translated as CASSLLAVSTDTQYF. The V gene is TRBV28, the J gene TRBJ2-3, with D possibly TRBD2 on 6 matching bases. CDR1 MDHEN and CDR2 SYDVKM come from the germline V gene. The CDR3 totals 15 residues. Trimming removed 1 base from V and 0 bases from J, with 8 bases in between.

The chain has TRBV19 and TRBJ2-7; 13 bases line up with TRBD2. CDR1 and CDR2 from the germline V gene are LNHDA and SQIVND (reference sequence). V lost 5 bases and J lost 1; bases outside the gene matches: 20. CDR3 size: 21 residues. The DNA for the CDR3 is TGTGCCAGTAGTGCACAGGGGGCAAGGACTAGCGGGAGAGGTGGGTCCTACGAGCAGTACTTC. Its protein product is CASSAQGARTSGRGGSYEQYF.

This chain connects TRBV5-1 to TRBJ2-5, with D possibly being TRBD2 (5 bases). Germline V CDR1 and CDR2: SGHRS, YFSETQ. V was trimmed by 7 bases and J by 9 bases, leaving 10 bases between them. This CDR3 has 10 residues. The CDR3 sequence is CASGLEAQYF. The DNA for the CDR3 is TGCGCCAGCGGGCTGGAGGCCCAGTACTTC.

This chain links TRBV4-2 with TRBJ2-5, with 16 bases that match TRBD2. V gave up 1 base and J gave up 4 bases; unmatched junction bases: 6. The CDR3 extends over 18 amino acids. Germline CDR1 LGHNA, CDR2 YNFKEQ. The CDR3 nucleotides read TGTGCCAGCAGCCAAGGAGGGACTAGCGGGAGGGTGAGAGAGACCCAGTACTTC. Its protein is CASSQGGTSGRVRETQYF.

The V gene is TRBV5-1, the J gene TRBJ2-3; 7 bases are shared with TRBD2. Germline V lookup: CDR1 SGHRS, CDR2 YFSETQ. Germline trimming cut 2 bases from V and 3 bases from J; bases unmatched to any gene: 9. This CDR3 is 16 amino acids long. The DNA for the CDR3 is TGCGCCAGCAGCTTTCGGGGCGGGAGAGTGACAGATACGCAGTATTTT. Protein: CASSFRGGRVTDTQYF.

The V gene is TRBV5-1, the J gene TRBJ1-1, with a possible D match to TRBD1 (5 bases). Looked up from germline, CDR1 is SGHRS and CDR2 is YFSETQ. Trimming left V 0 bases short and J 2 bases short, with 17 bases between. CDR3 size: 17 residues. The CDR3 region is CASSLAQGRQGNTEAFF. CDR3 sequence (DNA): TGCGCCAGCAGCTTGGCCCAGGGCAGACAAGGAAACACTGAAGCTTTCTTT.

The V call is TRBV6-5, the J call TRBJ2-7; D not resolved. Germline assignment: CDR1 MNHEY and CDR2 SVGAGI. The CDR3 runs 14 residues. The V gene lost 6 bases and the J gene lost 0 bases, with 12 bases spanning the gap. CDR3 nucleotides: TGTGCCAGCAGCGCATTTTCGAGCTCCTACGAGCAGTACTTC. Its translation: CASSAFSSSYEQYF.

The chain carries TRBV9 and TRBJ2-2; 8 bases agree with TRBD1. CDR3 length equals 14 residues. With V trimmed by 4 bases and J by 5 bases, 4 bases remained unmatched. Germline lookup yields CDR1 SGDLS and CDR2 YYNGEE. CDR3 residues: CASSRDRWTGELFF. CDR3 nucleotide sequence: TGTGCCAGCAGCCGGGACAGGTGGACCGGGGAGCTGTTTTTT. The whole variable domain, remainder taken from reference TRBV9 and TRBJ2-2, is DSGVTQTPKHLITATGQRVTLRCSPRSGDLSVYWYQQSLDQGLQFLIQYYNGEERAKGNILERFSAQQFPDLHSELNLSSLELGDSALYFCASSRDRWTGELFFGEGSRLTVL.

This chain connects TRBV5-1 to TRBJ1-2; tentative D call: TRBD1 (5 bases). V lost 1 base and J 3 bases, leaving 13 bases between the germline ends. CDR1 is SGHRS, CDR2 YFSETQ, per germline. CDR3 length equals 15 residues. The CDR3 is CASSLSGLVDYGYTF. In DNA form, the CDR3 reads TGCGCCAGCAGCTTGTCAGGGTTGGTGGACTATGGCTACACCTTC.